This T cell receptor (beta chain) originates from a study of blood T cell repertoires in COVID-19. Trimming took off 3 bases at V and 4 bases at J, with 9 bases between the two ends. Germline V gene sequence: CDR1 GTSNPN, CDR2 SVGIG (reference sequence). This CDR3 comprises 12 residues. By frequency in the sample, this clone is medium-sized. The repertoire was sequenced with immunoSEQ multiplex PCR; TCRdb's copy has only in-frame clones and lacks some. The table includes around 13,000 clones, roughly 76% detected once. Sample: peripheral blood. The chain joins TRBV30 to TRBJ2-5; TRBD2 is a possible D gene (6 bases). This sequence was found in a human donor in a cohort sampled during active COVID-19. In nucleotides, the CDR3 is TGTGCCTGGAGCATCGGGGGAGAGACCCAGTACTTC. Protein product: CAWSIGGETQYF.